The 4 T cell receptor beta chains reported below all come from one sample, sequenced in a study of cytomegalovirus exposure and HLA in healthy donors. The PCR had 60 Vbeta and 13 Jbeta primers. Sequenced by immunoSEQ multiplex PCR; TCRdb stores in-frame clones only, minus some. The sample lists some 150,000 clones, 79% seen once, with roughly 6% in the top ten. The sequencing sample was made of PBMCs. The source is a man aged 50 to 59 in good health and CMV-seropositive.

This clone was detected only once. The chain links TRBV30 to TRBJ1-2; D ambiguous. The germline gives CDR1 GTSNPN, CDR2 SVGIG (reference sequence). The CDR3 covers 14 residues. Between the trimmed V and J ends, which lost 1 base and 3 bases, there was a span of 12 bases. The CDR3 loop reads CAWSGSRYDYGYTF. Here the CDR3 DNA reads TGTGCCTGGAGTGGTTCCCGGTATGACTATGGCTACACCTTC.

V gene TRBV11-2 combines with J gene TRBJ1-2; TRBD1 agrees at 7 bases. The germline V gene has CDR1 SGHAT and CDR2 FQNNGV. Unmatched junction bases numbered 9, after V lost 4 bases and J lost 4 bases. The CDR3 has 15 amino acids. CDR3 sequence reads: CASSSTGNGLYGYTF. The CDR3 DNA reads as TGTGCCAGCAGCTCGACAGGGAACGGGCTCTATGGCTACACCTTC.

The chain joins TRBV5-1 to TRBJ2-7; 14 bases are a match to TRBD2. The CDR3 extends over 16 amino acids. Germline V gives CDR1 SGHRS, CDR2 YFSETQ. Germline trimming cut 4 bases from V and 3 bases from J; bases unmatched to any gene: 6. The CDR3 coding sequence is TGCGCCAGCAGCACCGGGACTAGCGGGAGTTACTACGAGCAGTACTTC. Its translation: CASSTGTSGSYYEQYF.

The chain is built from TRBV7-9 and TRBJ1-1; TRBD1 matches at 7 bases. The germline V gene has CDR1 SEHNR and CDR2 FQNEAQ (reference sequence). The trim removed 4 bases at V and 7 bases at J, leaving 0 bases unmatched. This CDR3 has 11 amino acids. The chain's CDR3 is CASSWTGEAFF. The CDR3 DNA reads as TGTGCCAGCAGCTGGACAGGTGAAGCTTTCTTT.